Here is one TCR beta chain with its context. TCRdb used MiXCR to reprocess the RT-PCR reads, holding one entry per CDR3 protein. The sample records fewer than 180,000 distinct CDR3 sequences, about 40% being singletons. This sample was included in a study of patients and donors after allogeneic stem cell transplantation. This CDR3 region has 18 residues. Germline V gene data show CDR1 as SGDLS and CDR2 as YYNGEE. After removal of 0 bases from V and 0 bases from J, the junction contained 5 bases not matched to a gene. The specimen sequenced was blood, either unsorted or a sorted T cell fraction (not recorded which). V usage is TRBV9 and J usage is TRBJ1-6, with 8 bases that match TRBD1. The sequence was obtained from a human donor who was either an allogeneic HSCT recipient or a stem cell or donor lymphocyte infusion donor (not recorded which). It is not recorded whose cells these are; they may come from a transplant donor. CDR3 DNA: TGTGCCAGCAGCGTAGAGCCAGGGACAGGCTCCTATAATTCACCCCTCCACTTT. Its protein is CASSVEPGTGSYNSPLHF.